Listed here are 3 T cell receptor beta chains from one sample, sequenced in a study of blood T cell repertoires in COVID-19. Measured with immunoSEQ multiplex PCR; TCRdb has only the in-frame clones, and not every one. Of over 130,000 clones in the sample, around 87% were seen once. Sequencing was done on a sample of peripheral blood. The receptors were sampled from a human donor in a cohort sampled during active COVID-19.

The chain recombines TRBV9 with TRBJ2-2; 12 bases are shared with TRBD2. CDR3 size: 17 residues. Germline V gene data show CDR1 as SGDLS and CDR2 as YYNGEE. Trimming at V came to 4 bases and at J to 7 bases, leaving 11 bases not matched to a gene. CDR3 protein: CASSFSGLAGLGGELFF. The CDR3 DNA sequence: TGTGCCAGCAGCTTCTCCGGACTAGCGGGGTTGGGCGGGGAGCTGTTTTTT. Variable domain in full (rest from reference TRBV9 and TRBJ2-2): DSGVTQTPKHLITATGQRVTLRCSPRSGDLSVYWYQQSLDQGLQFLIQYYNGEERAKGNILERFSAQQFPDLHSELNLSSLELGDSALYFCASSFSGLAGLGGELFFGEGSRLTVL.

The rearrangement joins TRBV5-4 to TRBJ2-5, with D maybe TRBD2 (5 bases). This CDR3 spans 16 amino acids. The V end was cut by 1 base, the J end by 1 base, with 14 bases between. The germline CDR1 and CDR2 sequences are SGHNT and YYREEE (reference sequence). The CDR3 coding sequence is TGTGCCAGCAGCTTGAGGTCCGGGAATTCCCAAGAGACCCAGTACTTC. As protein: CASSLRSGNSQETQYF.

CDR3 sequence: CASSPGLAGTRRTDTQYF. The CDR3 DNA sequence: TGCGCCAGCAGCCCGGGACTAGCGGGGACCAGGCGCACAGATACGCAGTATTTT. V and J are TRBV5-1 and TRBJ2-3, with TRBD2 matching 13 bases. Germline V gives CDR1 SGHRS, CDR2 YFSETQ. After removal of 4 bases from V and 1 base from J, the junction contained 9 bases not matched to a gene. This CDR3 has 18 residues.